A single sample gave rise to the 9 T cell receptor beta chains below, sequenced in a study of T-cell memory formation after mild COVID-19. TCRdb reprocessed the 5' RACE reads with MiXCR, giving one entry per CDR3 protein. The data hold about 560,000 distinct CDR3 sequences, with 15% to 20% observed a single time. The sequenced sample consisted of PBMCs or a T cell subset sorted from them (not recorded which). These receptor sequences come from an adult woman who had mild COVID-19 (a few samples of this study predate the infection). Cell type and time point are not known.

The rearrangement uses TRBV11-2 and TRBJ2-5; 7 bases line up with TRBD1. The germline gives CDR1 SGHAT, CDR2 FQNNGV. CDR3 length equals 14 residues. J lost 5 bases, V lost 8 bases, and 11 bases had no gene match. The CDR3, as DNA: TGTGCCAGCCGTGAGACAGGGTGGACGGAGACCCAGTACTTC. Translated: CASRETGWTETQYF.

The chain combines TRBV29-1 with TRBJ1-1; 8 positions agree with TRBD1. The V gene end was trimmed by 7 bases and the J gene end by 8 bases; junction bases not matched to a gene: 9. CDR1 is SQVTM, CDR2 ANQGSEA, per germline. This CDR3 has 12 residues. CDR3 protein: CSGRTGPVEAFF. The DNA for the CDR3 is TGCAGCGGGAGGACAGGGCCTGTAGAAGCTTTCTTT.

This clonotype was seen a handful of times. DNA of the CDR3: TGCGCCAGCACCACCGCACCCCAGGGGGATGAGACCCAGTACTTC. Translation gives CASTTAPQGDETQYF. The chain couples TRBV5-1 to TRBJ2-5; 7 nucleotides line up with TRBD1. Losses at the gene ends were 6 bases for V and 5 bases for J; bases not matched to a gene: 13. CDR1 and CDR2 from the germline V gene are SGHRS and YFSETQ. The CDR3 loop spans 15 amino acids.

The sample holds a few counts of this clonotype. The rearrangement joins TRBV5-1 to TRBJ2-1, with TRBD2 identical over 12 bases. In germline, CDR1 is SGHRS, CDR2 YFSETQ. The CDR3 consists of 19 residues. The junction had 11 bases not matched to a gene; V was cut back by 2 bases and J by 2 bases. CDR3 region: CASSFTSGGQIRPYNEQFF. In DNA form, the CDR3 reads TGCGCCAGCAGCTTTACTAGCGGGGGGCAAATAAGGCCCTACAATGAGCAGTTCTTC. The full variable domain, rest sourced from reference TRBV5-1 and TRBJ2-1, is KAGVTQTPRYLIKTRGQQVTLSCSPISGHRSVSWYQQTPGQGLQFLFEYFSETQRNKGNFPGRFSGRQFSNSRSEMNVSTLELGDSALYLCASSFTSGGQIRPYNEQFFGPGTRLTVL.

The chain joins TRBV6-5 to TRBJ2-2; weak D call: TRBD1 (5 bases). Germline V gives CDR1 MNHEY, CDR2 SVGAGI. V lost 6 bases to trimming and J lost 6 bases, with 17 bases between them. The CDR3 runs 15 residues. CDR3 loop: CASRLYSGKAGELFF. Here the CDR3 DNA reads TGTGCCAGCAGGCTTTATTCAGGGAAGGCCGGGGAGCTGTTTTTT.

This clonotype was seen more than once but under ten times. The rearrangement joins TRBV7-2 to TRBJ1-2; 7 nucleotides agree with TRBD1. V shed 2 bases and J 2 bases; nucleotides not matched to a gene: 11. CDR1 is SGHTA and CDR2 is FQGNSA in the germline V gene. This CDR3 has 17 residues. CDR3 bases: TGTGCCAGCAGCTTAATTACAGGGGACGGGGTAAACTATGGCTACACCTTC. It translates to CASSLITGDGVNYGYTF.

The chain is built from TRBV4-1 and TRBJ2-5; TRBD1 matches at 9 bases. After removal of 3 bases from V and 5 bases from J, the junction contained 10 bases not matched to a gene. The CDR3 runs 16 residues. Germline-derived CDR1 and CDR2 are MGHRA and YSYEKL. CDR3 residues: CASSHGRDRAQETQYF. The DNA for the CDR3 is TGCGCCAGCAGCCACGGCCGGGACAGGGCCCAGGAGACCCAGTACTTC.

This clonotype was seen repeatedly, ten times or more. V and J are TRBV12-3 or TRBV12-4 and TRBJ2-1; D unresolved. The V end was cut by 3 bases, the J end by 10 bases, with 7 bases between. The CDR3 has 11 amino acids. The CDR3 region is CASSLRVEQFF. The CDR3 DNA sequence: TGTGCCAGCAGTTTGCGAGTGGAGCAGTTCTTC.

There are a few counts of this clonotype. The chain recombines TRBV4-2 with TRBJ1-1; D not certain. The CDR3 is 14 residues long. Trimming removed 1 base from V and 2 bases from J, with 8 bases in between. CDR1 is LGHNA, CDR2 YNFKEQ, per germline. CDR3 residues: CASSQARGNTEAFF. CDR3 in DNA: TGTGCCAGCAGCCAAGCCCGAGGTAACACTGAAGCTTTCTTT.